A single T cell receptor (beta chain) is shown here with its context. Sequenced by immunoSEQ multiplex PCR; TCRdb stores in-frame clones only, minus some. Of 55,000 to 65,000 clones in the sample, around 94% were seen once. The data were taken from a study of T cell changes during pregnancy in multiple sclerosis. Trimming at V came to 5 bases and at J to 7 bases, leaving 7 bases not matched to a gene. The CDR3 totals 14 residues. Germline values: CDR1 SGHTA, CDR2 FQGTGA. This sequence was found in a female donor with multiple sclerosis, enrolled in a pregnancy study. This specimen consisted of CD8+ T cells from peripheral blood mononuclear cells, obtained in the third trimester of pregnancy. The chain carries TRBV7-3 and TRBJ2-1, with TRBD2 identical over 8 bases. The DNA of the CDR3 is TGTGCCAGCAGCCTAGCGGGTGGGGGAAATGAGCAGTTCTTC. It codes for CASSLAGGGNEQFF.